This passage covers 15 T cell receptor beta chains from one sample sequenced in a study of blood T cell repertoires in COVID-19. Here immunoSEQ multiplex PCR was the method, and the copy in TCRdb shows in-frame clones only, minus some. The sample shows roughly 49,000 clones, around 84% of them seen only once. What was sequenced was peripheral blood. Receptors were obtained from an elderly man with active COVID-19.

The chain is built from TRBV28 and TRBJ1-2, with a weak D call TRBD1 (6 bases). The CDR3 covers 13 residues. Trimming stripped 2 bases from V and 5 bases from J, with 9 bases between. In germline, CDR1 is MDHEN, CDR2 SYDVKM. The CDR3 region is CASSLPQGYGYTF. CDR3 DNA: TGTGCCAGCAGTTTACCCCAGGGGTATGGCTACACCTTC.

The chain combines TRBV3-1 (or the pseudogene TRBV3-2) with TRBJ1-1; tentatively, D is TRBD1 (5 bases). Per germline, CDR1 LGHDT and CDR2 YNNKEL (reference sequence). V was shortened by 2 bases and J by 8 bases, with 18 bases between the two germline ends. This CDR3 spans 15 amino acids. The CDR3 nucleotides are TGTGCCAGCAGCCAACGGGGGTACCAGGGAACGGAAGCTTTCTTT. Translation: CASSQRGYQGTEAFF.

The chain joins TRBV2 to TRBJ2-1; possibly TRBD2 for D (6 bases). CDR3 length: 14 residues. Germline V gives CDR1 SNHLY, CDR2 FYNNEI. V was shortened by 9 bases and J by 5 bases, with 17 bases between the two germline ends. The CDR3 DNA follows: TGTGCCAGGGGCGGGGCTAGATTCGACAATGAGCAGTTCTTC. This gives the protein CARGGARFDNEQFF.

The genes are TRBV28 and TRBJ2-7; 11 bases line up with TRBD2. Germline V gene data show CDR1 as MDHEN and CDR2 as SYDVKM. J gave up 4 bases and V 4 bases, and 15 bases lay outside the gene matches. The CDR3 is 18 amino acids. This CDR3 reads CASSSHSWTSGRTYEQYF. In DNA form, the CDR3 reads TGTGCCAGCAGTTCCCACTCATGGACTAGCGGGCGGACTTACGAGCAGTACTTC.

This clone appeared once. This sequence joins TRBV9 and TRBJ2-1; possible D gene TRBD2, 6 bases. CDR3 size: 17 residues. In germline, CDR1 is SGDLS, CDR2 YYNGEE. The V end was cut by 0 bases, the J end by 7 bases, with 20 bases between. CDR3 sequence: CASSVGGGAPRFNEQFF. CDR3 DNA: TGTGCCAGCAGCGTAGGAGGCGGGGCCCCTAGATTTAATGAGCAGTTCTTC. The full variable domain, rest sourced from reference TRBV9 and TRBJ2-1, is DSGVTQTPKHLITATGQRVTLRCSPRSGDLSVYWYQQSLDQGLQFLIQYYNGEERAKGNILERFSAQQFPDLHSELNLSSLELGDSALYFCASSVGGGAPRFNEQFFGPGTRLTVL.

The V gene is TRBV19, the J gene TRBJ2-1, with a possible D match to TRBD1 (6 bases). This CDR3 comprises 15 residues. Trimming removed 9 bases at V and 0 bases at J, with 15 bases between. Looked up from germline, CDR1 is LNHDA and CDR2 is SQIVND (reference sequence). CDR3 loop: CARTRDNPSYNEQFF. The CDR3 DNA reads TGTGCCAGGACCCGGGACAACCCCTCCTACAATGAGCAGTTCTTC.

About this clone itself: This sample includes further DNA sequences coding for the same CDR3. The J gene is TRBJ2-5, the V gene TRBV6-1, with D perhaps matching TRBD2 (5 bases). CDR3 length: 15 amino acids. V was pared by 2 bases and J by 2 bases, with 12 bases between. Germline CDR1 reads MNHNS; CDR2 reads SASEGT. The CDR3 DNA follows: TGTGCCAGCAGTGAACGAGGAGGCAGACAAGAGACCCAGTACTTC. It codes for CASSERGGRQETQYF.

The CDR3 DNA follows: TGCGCCAGCAGTGGGGCACTAGCGGGAGTCCTAGGCACAGATACGCAGTATTTT. This encodes CASSGALAGVLGTDTQYF. The J gene is TRBJ2-3, the V gene TRBV10-2; 11 bases line up with TRBD2. Germline V gene sequence: CDR1 WSHSY, CDR2 SAAADI. The CDR3 is 18 residues long. V shed 4 bases and J 1 base; nucleotides not matched to a gene: 10.

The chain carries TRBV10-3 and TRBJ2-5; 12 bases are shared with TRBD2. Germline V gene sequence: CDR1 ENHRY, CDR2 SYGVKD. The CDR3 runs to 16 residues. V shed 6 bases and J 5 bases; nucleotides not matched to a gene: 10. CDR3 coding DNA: TGTGCCATCAGACCGACTAGCGGGAGAACTAGGGAGACCCAGTACTTC. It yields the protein CAIRPTSGRTRETQYF.

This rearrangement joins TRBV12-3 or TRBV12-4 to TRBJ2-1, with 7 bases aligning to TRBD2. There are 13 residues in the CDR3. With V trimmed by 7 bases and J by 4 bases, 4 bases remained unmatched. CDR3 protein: CASMPSGYNEQFF. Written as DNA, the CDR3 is TGTGCCAGCATGCCTAGCGGATACAATGAGCAGTTCTTC.

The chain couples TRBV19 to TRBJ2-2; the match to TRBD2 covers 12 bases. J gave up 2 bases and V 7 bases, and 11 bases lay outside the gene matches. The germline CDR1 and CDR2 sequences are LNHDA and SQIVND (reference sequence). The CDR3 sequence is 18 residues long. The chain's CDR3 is CASTSLRTSGTNTGELFF. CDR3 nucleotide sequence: TGTGCCAGTACCTCCCTTCGGACTAGCGGGACCAACACCGGGGAGCTGTTTTTT.

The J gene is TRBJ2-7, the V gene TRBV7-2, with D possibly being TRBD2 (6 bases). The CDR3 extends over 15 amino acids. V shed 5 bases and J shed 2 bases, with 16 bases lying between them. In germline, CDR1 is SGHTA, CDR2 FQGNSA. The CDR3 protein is CASSTPLAPTYEQYF. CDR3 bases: TGTGCCAGCAGCACCCCCCTAGCGCCCACCTACGAGCAGTACTTC. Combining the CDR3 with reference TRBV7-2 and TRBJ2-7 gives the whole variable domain GAGVSQSPSNKVTEKGKDVELRCDPISGHTALYWYRQSLGQGLEFLIYFQGNSAPDKSGLPSDRFSAERTGGSVSTLTIQRTQQEDSAVYLCASSTPLAPTYEQYFGPGTRLTVT.

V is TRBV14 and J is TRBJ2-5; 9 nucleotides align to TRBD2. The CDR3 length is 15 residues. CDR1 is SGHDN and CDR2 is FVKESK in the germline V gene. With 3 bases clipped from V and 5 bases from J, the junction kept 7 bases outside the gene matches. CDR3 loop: CASSQRILAGETQYF. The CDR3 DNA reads TGTGCCAGCAGCCAGCGGATACTAGCGGGTGAGACCCAGTACTTC.

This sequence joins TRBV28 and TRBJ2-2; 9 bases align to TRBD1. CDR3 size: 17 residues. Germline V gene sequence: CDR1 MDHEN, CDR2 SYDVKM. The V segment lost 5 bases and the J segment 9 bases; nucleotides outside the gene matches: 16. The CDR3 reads CASSPPFGKGTGRELFF. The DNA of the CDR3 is TGTGCCAGCAGTCCTCCCTTTGGGAAAGGGACAGGGCGGGAGCTGTTTTTT.

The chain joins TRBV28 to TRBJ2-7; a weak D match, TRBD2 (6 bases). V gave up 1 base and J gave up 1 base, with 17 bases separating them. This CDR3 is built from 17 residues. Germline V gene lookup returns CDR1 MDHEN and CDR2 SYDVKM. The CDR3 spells CASSLFGGSGSSYEQYF. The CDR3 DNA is TGTGCCAGCAGTTTATTTGGTGGTAGCGGCTCGTCCTACGAGCAGTACTTC. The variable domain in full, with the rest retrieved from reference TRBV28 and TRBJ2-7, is DVKVTQSSRYLVKRTGEKVFLECVQDMDHENMFWYRQDPGLGLRLIYFSYDVKMKEKGDIPEGYSVSREKKERFSLILESASTNQTSMYLCASSLFGGSGSSYEQYFGPGTRLTVT.